The next 32 T cell receptor beta chains were all read from a single sample in a study of T cells in localized non-small cell lung cancer (dated by TCRdb to about 2020). Libraries were constructed by the immunoSEQ multiplex PCR assay. Sourced from immuneACCESS, this table was stored by TCRdb with only in-frame sequences that have V and J called. A share of the clones is absent; for the studies checked, an unresolved V gene accounts for under half, and the remainder has no known explanation. For this sample the table gives about 24,000 clones, of which approximately 86% were detected only once. The ten largest clones take up roughly 6.2% of the sample. This specimen was peripheral blood, taken before any cancer treatment. The origin of the receptors is a male donor aged 60 or over with stage II squamous cell lung carcinoma.

This clone appeared once. The chain couples TRBV19 to TRBJ1-2; tentative D call: TRBD1 (6 bases). The germline V and J ends were trimmed by 10 bases and 1 base, with 10 bases remaining between them. Germline V gives CDR1 LNHDA, CDR2 SQIVND (reference sequence). CDR3 length: 12 residues. The CDR3 coding sequence is TGTGCCACAAAACAGGGTAACTATGGCTACACCTTC. Its translation: CATKQGNYGYTF.

The sample holds a few counts of this clone. This chain connects TRBV5-5 to TRBJ1-2; D remains ambiguous. The CDR3 loop spans 13 amino acids. The V and J ends lost 3 bases and 8 bases respectively, with 14 bases between them. Germline loops: CDR1 SGHKS, CDR2 YYEKEE (reference sequence). CDR3 sequence: CASSSVPMAGYTF. The CDR3 DNA reads TGTGCCAGCAGCTCGGTCCCGATGGCCGGCTACACCTTC.

The chain combines TRBV4-1 with TRBJ1-4; a weak D match, TRBD1 (5 bases). V was trimmed by 4 bases and J by 0 bases, leaving 15 bases between them. CDR1 and CDR2 from the germline V gene are MGHRA and YSYEKL. The CDR3 is 17 amino acids. In nucleotides, the CDR3 is TGCGCCAGCAGCCTTGGATCGACAGCTGCAACTAATGAAAAACTGTTTTTT. Amino acids: CASSLGSTAATNEKLFF.

CDR3 nucleotides: TGTGCCAGCAGCTTTGGGACAGGGGGCATGGGGACTGAAGCTTTCTTT. Translating gives CASSFGTGGMGTEAFF. This chain links TRBV7-2 with TRBJ1-1; 12 bases agree with TRBD1. The CDR3 consists of 16 residues. The ends lost 3 bases at V and 5 bases at J; junction bases unmatched: 7. Germline assignment: CDR1 SGHTA and CDR2 FQGNSA.

Regarding this clone: The sample has other DNA sequences that encode this CDR3 too. The chain recombines TRBV7-3 with TRBJ2-3; D not resolved. Germline CDR1 is SGHTA and CDR2 is FQGTGA. The V end lost 5 bases, the J end lost 0 bases, and 12 bases lay between the germline ends. The CDR3 sequence is 15 residues long. Written as DNA, the CDR3 is TGTGCCAGCAGCCCTCTCGGTCAGAGCACAGATACGCAGTATTTT. Translating it yields CASSPLGQSTDTQYF.

This chain joins TRBV6-6 and TRBJ1-5, with unresolved D. The CDR3 covers 12 residues. Trimming took 4 bases from V and 4 from J, leaving 5 bases between them. Per germline, CDR1 MNHNY and CDR2 SVGAGI (reference sequence). The CDR3 DNA sequence: TGTGCCAGCAGTTCCGGGAATCAGCCCCAGCATTTT. Translation: CASSSGNQPQHF.

The chain joins TRBV15 to TRBJ2-3, with D perhaps TRBD1 (5 bases). The CDR3 extends over 14 amino acids. Looked up from germline, CDR1 is LNHNV and CDR2 is YYDKDF (reference sequence). V was cut by 3 bases and J by 3 bases, with 10 bases left in between. CDR3 sequence reads: CATSRGLGTDTQYF. CDR3 nucleotide sequence: TGTGCCACCAGCAGGGGGCTTGGGACAGATACGCAGTATTTT. Supplemented by reference TRBV15 and TRBJ2-3, the full variable domain reads DAMVIQNPRYQVTQFGKPVTLSCSQTLNHNVMYWYQQKSSQAPKLLFHYYDKDFNNEADTPDNFQSRRPNTSFCFLDIRSPGLGDTAMYLCATSRGLGTDTQYFGPGTRLTVL.

J is TRBJ2-7 and V is TRBV4-2, with 8 bases aligning to TRBD1. Looked up from germline, CDR1 is LGHNA and CDR2 is YNFKEQ. The CDR3 loop spans 14 amino acids. The V and J ends lost 5 bases and 7 bases, in that order; junction bases with no gene match: 10. CDR3 sequence reads: CASSLTGAPGEQYF. Written as DNA, the CDR3 is TGTGCCAGCAGCTTGACAGGGGCCCCAGGAGAGCAGTACTTC.

This chain links TRBV19 with TRBJ1-6; D is ambiguous. The germline V gene has CDR1 LNHDA and CDR2 SQIVND (reference sequence). This CDR3 is 15 amino acids long. The ends were cut back, 4 bases at V and 0 bases at J, with 7 bases in the middle. The CDR3 loop reads CASSTSGSYNSPLHF. The CDR3 region has the DNA TGTGCCAGTAGTACGTCCGGCTCCTATAATTCACCCCTCCACTTT.

This clone has a single count. The chain links TRBV7-8 to TRBJ2-1; the D gene is possibly TRBD2 (6 bases). Germline values: CDR1 SGHVS, CDR2 FQNEAQ. The CDR3 loop spans 16 amino acids. V shed 4 bases and J shed 0 bases, with 13 bases lying between them. CDR3 in DNA: TGTGCCAGCAGCTACACCGCCGGGAGCTCCTACAATGAGCAGTTCTTC. Translating it yields CASSYTAGSSYNEQFF.

The chain joins TRBV10-3 to TRBJ2-2; 10 bases are shared with TRBD1. The junction had 7 bases not matched to a gene; V was cut back by 3 bases and J by 0 bases. There are 18 residues in the CDR3. Germline V CDR1 and CDR2: ENHRY, SYGVKD. The CDR3 reads CAISDSDRGISNTGELFF. The CDR3 nucleotides are TGTGCCATCAGTGACTCGGACAGGGGGATATCGAACACCGGGGAGCTGTTTTTT.

The V call is TRBV10-3, the J call TRBJ1-1, with unresolved D. Trimming pared 7 bases from V and 2 bases from J, leaving 14 bases between. This CDR3 is built from 14 residues. CDR1 is ENHRY and CDR2 is SYGVKD in the germline V gene. The CDR3 nucleotides are TGTGCCATCACCGTCGGACGAACAAACACTGAAGCTTTCTTT. This translates into CAITVGRTNTEAFF.

This rearrangement joins TRBV7-2 to TRBJ1-2; D possibly corresponds to TRBD1 (5 bases). The germline CDR1 and CDR2 sequences are SGHTA and FQGNSA. V gave up 5 bases and J gave up 4 bases, with 14 bases separating them. CDR3 length: 14 amino acids. The CDR3 DNA sequence: TGTGCCAGCAGCCAGGGACGTCTGGGCTATGGCTACACCTTC. Its translation: CASSQGRLGYGYTF. The full variable domain, completed using reference TRBV7-2 and TRBJ1-2, is GAGVSQSPSNKVTEKGKDVELRCDPISGHTALYWYRQSLGQGLEFLIYFQGNSAPDKSGLPSDRFSAERTGGSVSTLTIQRTQQEDSAVYLCASSQGRLGYGYTFGSGTRLTVV.

J is TRBJ2-7 and V is TRBV5-4; D is uncertain. V was clipped by 2 bases and J by 1 base, with 10 bases between them. CDR1 and CDR2 (germline): SGHNT, YYREEE (reference sequence). The CDR3 is 14 residues long. CDR3 coding DNA: TGTGCCAGCAGCTTTCGAGACGGATCCTACGAGCAGTACTTC. Its protein is CASSFRDGSYEQYF.

This chain uses TRBV7-9 with TRBJ2-1; 8 bases line up with TRBD1. After removal of 1 base from V and 7 bases from J, the junction contained 9 bases not matched to a gene. The germline gives CDR1 SEHNR, CDR2 FQNEAQ (reference sequence). This CDR3 has 16 residues. CDR3 sequence (DNA): TGTGCCAGCAGCTTAGAGACCAGGGGGCGCGCGAATGAGCAGTTCTTC. It translates to CASSLETRGRANEQFF.

The gene calls are TRBV28 and TRBJ2-7; D might be TRBD1 or TRBD2, each matching 7 bases. Between the trimmed V and J ends, which lost 5 bases and 5 bases, there was a span of 10 bases. Germline V gives CDR1 MDHEN, CDR2 SYDVKM. The CDR3 is made up of 12 amino acids. The CDR3 here is CASSQGGNEQYF. The CDR3 DNA sequence: TGTGCCAGCAGTCAGGGGGGGAACGAGCAGTACTTC.

The genes are TRBV7-2 and TRBJ2-1, with D possibly matching TRBD1 (5 bases). V dropped 3 bases and J dropped 10 bases, with 10 bases sitting between them. The CDR3 is 12 amino acids. CDR1 SGHTA and CDR2 FQGNSA come from the germline V gene. In DNA, the CDR3 is TGTGCCAGCAGCTTGCAGGGTGGCGAGCAGTTCTTC. Translation gives CASSLQGGEQFF.

The chain couples TRBV7-2 to TRBJ2-1; D is possibly TRBD2 (6 bases). The CDR3 is 15 amino acids. CDR1 and CDR2 (germline): SGHTA, FQGNSA. The ends were cut back, 6 bases at V and 5 bases at J, with 17 bases in the middle. This CDR3 is CASSTGTGRNNEQFF. CDR3 sequence (DNA): TGTGCCAGCAGTACCGGGACTGGGAGAAACAATGAGCAGTTCTTC.

V usage is TRBV4-1 and J usage is TRBJ2-7; TRBD2 is a possible D gene (6 bases). Per the germline V gene, CDR1 is MGHRA and CDR2 is YSYEKL. The CDR3 length is 16 residues. The germline V and J ends were trimmed by 2 bases and 3 bases, with 17 bases remaining between them. CDR3 sequence: CASSQLLTGEGYEQYF. CDR3 DNA: TGCGCCAGCAGCCAACTCTTGACGGGAGAGGGCTACGAGCAGTACTTC.

The chain is built from TRBV6-1 and TRBJ2-1; D uncertain. The CDR3 is 11 residues long. V was pared by 10 bases and J by 6 bases, with 10 bases between. Germline assignment: CDR1 MNHNS and CDR2 SASEGT. The CDR3 DNA sequence: TGTGCCATAGGGCGGACCAATGAGCAGTTCTTC. Its protein is CAIGRTNEQFF.

This chain links TRBV28 with TRBJ2-4, with 10 bases aligning to TRBD1. Germline CDR1 MDHEN, CDR2 SYDVKM. J lost 6 bases, V lost 3 bases, and 20 bases had no gene match. The CDR3 contains 20 residues. The CDR3 loop reads CASSFPYLRDRGFVGNIQYF. In DNA form, the CDR3 reads TGTGCCAGCAGTTTTCCTTACCTCCGGGACAGGGGATTCGTCGGAAACATTCAGTACTTC.

The rearrangement links TRBV7-6 to TRBJ2-1; D might be TRBD2 (5 bases). The germline V gene has CDR1 SGHVS and CDR2 FNYEAQ. Trimming stripped 5 bases from V and 9 bases from J, with 11 bases between. The CDR3 has 12 residues. CDR3 nucleotides: TGTGCCAGCAGCCCAACGGGGATTGAGCAGTTCTTC. This codes for CASSPTGIEQFF.

This clone was seen once. The rearrangement joins TRBV9 to TRBJ1-3; 7 bases are shared with TRBD1. In germline, CDR1 is SGDLS, CDR2 YYNGEE. The CDR3 is 15 residues long. V trimming: 3 bases; J trimming: 4 bases; junction bases outside the gene matches: 7. In nucleotides, the CDR3 is TGTGCCAGCAGCGCTCTGGGACAGACGGGAAACACCATATATTTT. Its protein product is CASSALGQTGNTIYF.

The chain has TRBV9 and TRBJ1-5; no clear D. The germline gives CDR1 SGDLS, CDR2 YYNGEE. V lost 8 bases, J lost 1 base, and 19 bases lay in between. This CDR3 region has 16 residues. CDR3 sequence (DNA): TGTGCCAGAAGCCATCCTAGGCACAGAAGCAATCAGCCCCAGCATTTT. It yields the protein CARSHPRHRSNQPQHF.

The rearrangement uses TRBV2 and TRBJ2-5; D not resolved. The germline CDR1 and CDR2 sequences are SNHLY and FYNNEI. The CDR3 loop spans 11 amino acids. CDR3 amino acids: CVSAYQETQYF. CDR3 in DNA: TGTGTATCCGCATACCAAGAGACCCAGTACTTC.

This clone ranks as large. The chain employs TRBV10-2 and TRBJ1-5; possible D gene TRBD1, 6 bases. This CDR3 contains 13 residues. Germline CDR1 reads WSHSY; CDR2 reads SAAADI. Trimming cost V 7 bases and J 0 bases, with 7 bases left between them. The CDR3: CASTQGSNQPQHF. In nucleotides, the CDR3 is TGCGCCAGCACACAGGGTAGCAATCAGCCCCAGCATTTT.

The chain carries TRBV5-4 and TRBJ2-5, with 7 bases lining up with TRBD1. Unmatched junction bases numbered 3, after V lost 0 bases and J lost 1 base. CDR1 and CDR2 (germline): SGHNT, YYREEE (reference sequence). The CDR3 is made up of 15 amino acids. CDR3 DNA sequence: TGTGCCAGCAGCTTGGGAGGGGGCCGCCAAGAGACCCAGTACTTC. This encodes CASSLGGGRQETQYF.

The CDR3 DNA reads as TGTGCCAGCAGCTCCTCAGGGGACAGGGGATTCGGAGGCTACACCTTC. Residues: CASSSSGDRGFGGYTF. The chain couples TRBV7-2 to TRBJ1-2, with TRBD1 matching over 10 bases. Germline CDR1 and CDR2: SGHTA and FQGNSA. Trimming took 4 bases from V and 8 from J; bases not matched to a gene: 13. This CDR3 has 16 amino acids. Drawing the rest from reference TRBV7-2 and TRBJ1-2, the complete variable domain is GAGVSQSPSNKVTEKGKDVELRCDPISGHTALYWYRQSLGQGLEFLIYFQGNSAPDKSGLPSDRFSAERTGGSVSTLTIQRTQQEDSAVYLCASSSSGDRGFGGYTFGSGTRLTVV.

The chain joins TRBV18 to TRBJ1-3, with a tentative D call TRBD1 (5 bases). V lost 3 bases and J 8 bases, leaving 23 bases between the germline ends. This CDR3 comprises 17 residues. Germline V gene sequence: CDR1 KGHSH, CDR2 LQKENI. In nucleotides, the CDR3 is TGTGCCAGCTCACCGTTCGACAGAGGGCTCGGTGGGGACACCATATATTTT. Residues: CASSPFDRGLGGDTIYF.

V gene TRBV19 combines with J gene TRBJ1-3; D call uncertain. CDR1 is LNHDA and CDR2 is SQIVND in the germline V gene (reference sequence). The CDR3 totals 13 residues. Deletions cut 3 bases from V and 7 bases from J, with 10 bases between. The CDR3 is CASSMPGRNTIYF. The CDR3 DNA reads as TGTGCCAGTAGTATGCCAGGCCGGAACACCATATATTTT.

The rearrangement joins TRBV5-5 to TRBJ1-1; D call uncertain. The CDR3 contains 15 residues. The V end was cut by 0 bases, the J end by 4 bases, with 13 bases between. The V gene's germline CDR1 is SGHKS and CDR2 YYEKEE (reference sequence). The CDR3 sequence is CASSLDPVSGTEAFF. CDR3 DNA sequence: TGTGCCAGCAGCTTGGATCCGGTATCCGGCACTGAAGCTTTCTTT.

The chain has TRBV9 and TRBJ1-2; D call uncertain. The CDR3 consists of 13 residues. Trimming removed 3 bases from V and 4 bases from J, with 10 bases in between. CDR1 SGDLS and CDR2 YYNGEE come from the germline V gene. Written as DNA, the CDR3 is TGTGCCAGCAGCGATCCCCCAGGCTATGGCTACACCTTC. This codes for CASSDPPGYGYTF.